This T cell receptor beta chain emerged from a study of control samples from healthy donors and cancer patients. Some clones are missing from TCRdb's copy, which holds only in-frame ones; the method was immunoSEQ multiplex PCR. The sample yields some 150,000 clones, about 91% seen once. Trimming took 6 bases from V and 4 from J; bases not matched to a gene: 7. This CDR3 has 14 amino acids. Germline V gene data show CDR1 as MNHEY and CDR2 as SVGAGI. Sequencing used blood. The rearrangement joins TRBV6-5 to TRBJ1-1; 8 positions match TRBD1. The receptor's source is a man younger than 40 in good health. The CDR3 nucleotides are TGTGCCAGCAGCCCCAGACAGGGGACCACTGAAGCTTTCTTT. Translation gives CASSPRQGTTEAFF.